This T cell receptor beta chain was retrieved from a study of regulatory T cells in long-lasting Graves disease. Study observations and caveats: Persistent Graves' patients showed a TCR diversity that was lower than that of newly diagnosed ones. New patients shared about a thousand public clonotypes, fewer than the approximately 3,000 shared by persistent patients. It was peripheral blood alone, not thyroid tissue, that was studied.

To make TCR beta libraries, researchers used iRepertoire HTBI primers and Arm-PCR of CDR3 regions. TCRdb reprocessed the multiplex PCR reads via MiXCR and lists one record per CDR3 protein. The sample lists hundreds of thousands of distinct CDR3 sequences, roughly a fifth occurring once. Remarks on this clonotype: Its target is unknown. A much more abundant neighbour one base away suggests this may be a read error.

V gave up 5 bases and J gave up 8 bases; unmatched junction bases: 12. From germline, CDR1 is MDHEN and CDR2 SYDVKM. The CDR3 totals 15 residues. Indicated time point: persistent/refractory GD, antithyroid drugs over 5 years with positive TRAb. Extracted RNA from PBMCs served as the source of the TCR library. This sequence originates from a female donor with Graves disease. The specimen comprised peripheral blood mononuclear cells (PBMCs), sampled when the disease was refractory, from a patient treated with antithyroid drugs. V gene TRBV28 combines with J gene TRBJ1-2; 9 bases fit TRBD1. This chain's CDR3 is CASSLAGQGVGGYTF. Written as DNA, the CDR3 is TGTGCCAGCAGTCTAGCGGGACAGGGAGTAGGCGGCTACACCTTC.